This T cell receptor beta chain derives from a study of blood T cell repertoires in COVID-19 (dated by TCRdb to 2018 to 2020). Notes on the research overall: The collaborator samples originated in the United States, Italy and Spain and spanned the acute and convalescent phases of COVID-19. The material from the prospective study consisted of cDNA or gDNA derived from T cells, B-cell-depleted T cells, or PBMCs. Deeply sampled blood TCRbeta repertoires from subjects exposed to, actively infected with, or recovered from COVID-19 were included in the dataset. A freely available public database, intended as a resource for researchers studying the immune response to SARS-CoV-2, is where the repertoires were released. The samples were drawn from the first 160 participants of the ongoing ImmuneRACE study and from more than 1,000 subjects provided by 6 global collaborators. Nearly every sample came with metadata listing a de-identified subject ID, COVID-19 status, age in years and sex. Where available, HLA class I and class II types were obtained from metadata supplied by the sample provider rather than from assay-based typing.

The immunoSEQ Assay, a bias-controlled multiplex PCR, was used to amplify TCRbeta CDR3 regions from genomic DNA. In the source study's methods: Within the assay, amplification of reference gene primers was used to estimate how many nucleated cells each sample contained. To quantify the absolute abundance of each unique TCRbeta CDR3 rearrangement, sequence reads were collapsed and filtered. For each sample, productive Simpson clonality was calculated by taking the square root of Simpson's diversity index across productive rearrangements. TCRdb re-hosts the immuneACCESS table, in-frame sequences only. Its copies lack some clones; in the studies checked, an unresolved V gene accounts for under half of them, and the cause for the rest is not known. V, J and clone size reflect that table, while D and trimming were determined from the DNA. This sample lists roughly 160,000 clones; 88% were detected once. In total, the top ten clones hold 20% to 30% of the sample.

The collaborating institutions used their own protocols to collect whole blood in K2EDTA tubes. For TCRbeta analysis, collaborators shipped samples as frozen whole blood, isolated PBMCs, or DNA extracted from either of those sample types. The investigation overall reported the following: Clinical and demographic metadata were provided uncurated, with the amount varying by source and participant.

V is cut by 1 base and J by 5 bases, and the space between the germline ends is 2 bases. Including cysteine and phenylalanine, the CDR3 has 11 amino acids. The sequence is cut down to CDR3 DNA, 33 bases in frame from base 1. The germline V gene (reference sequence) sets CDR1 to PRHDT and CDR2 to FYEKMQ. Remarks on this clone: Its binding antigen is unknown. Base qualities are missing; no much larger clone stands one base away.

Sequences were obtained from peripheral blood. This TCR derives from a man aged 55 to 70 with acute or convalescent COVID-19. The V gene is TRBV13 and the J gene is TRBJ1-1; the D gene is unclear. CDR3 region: CASSLATEAFF. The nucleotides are TGTGCCAGCAGCTTAGCTACTGAAGCTTTCTTT.